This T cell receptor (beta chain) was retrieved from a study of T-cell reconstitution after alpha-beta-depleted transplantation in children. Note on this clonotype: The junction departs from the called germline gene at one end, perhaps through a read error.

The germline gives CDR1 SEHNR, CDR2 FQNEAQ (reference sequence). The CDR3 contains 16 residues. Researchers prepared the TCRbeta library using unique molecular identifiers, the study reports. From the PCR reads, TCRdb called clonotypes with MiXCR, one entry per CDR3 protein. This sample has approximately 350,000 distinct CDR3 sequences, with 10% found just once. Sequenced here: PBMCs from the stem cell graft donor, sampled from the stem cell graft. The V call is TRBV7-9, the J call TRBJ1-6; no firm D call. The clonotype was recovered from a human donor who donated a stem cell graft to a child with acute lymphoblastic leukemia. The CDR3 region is CASSSCGRGINSSLHF. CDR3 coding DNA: TGTGCCAGCAGCTCCTGTGGCCGGGGAATCAATTCATCCCTCCACTTT. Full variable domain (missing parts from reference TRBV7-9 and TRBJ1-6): DTGVSQNPRHKITKRGQNVTFRCDPISEHNRLYWYRQTLGQGPEFLTYFQNEAQLEKSRLLSDRFSAERPKGSFSTLEIQRTEQGDSAMYLCASSSCGRGINSSLHFGNGTRLTVT.